Each of the 5 T cell receptor beta chains below was sequenced from the same sample in a study of regulatory T cells in long-lasting Graves disease. CDR3-region Arm-PCR and iRepertoire HTBI primers produced the TCR beta libraries. Via MiXCR, TCRdb re-called the multiplex PCR reads, giving one row per CDR3 protein. The table records 400,000 to 450,000 distinct CDR3 sequences, 23% of them present only once. Time point in this sample: persistent/refractory GD, antithyroid drugs over 5 years with positive TRAb. Construction of the TCR library relied on RNA isolated from PBMCs. Source: peripheral blood mononuclear cells (PBMCs), taken when the disease was refractory, from a patient treated with antithyroid drugs. The receptors shown here come from a female donor with Graves disease.

This clonotype came up a few times. The chain combines TRBV10-3 with TRBJ1-1; D is possibly TRBD1 (6 bases). CDR1 is ENHRY, CDR2 SYGVKD, per germline. Trimming left V 3 bases short and J 4 bases short, with 9 bases between. The CDR3 contains 13 residues. The DNA for the CDR3 is TGTGCCATCAGTGACTTAGGGGGCACTGAAGCTTTCTTT. Its protein is CAISDLGGTEAFF.

Comment on this clonotype: A clone one base away is much larger, so this may be a read error. V usage is TRBV27 and J usage is TRBJ2-7; a weak D match, TRBD2 (6 bases). In germline, CDR1 is MNHEY, CDR2 SMNVEV (reference sequence). The CDR3 has 14 amino acids. With 6 bases removed from V and 0 bases from J, the gap between germline ends came to 12 bases. CDR3: CASSRDWGSYEQYF. CDR3 DNA: TGTGCCAGCAGCCGGGACTGGGGCTCCTACGAGCAGTACTTC.

This chain connects TRBV7-8 to TRBJ1-3; D gene uncertain. The length of the CDR3 is 15 residues. Trimming took 4 bases from V and 0 from J, leaving 10 bases between them. Germline assignment: CDR1 SGHVS and CDR2 FQNEAQ. CDR3 in amino acids: CASSSNRASGNTIYF. As DNA, the CDR3 is TGTGCCAGCAGCTCAAACAGAGCCTCTGGAAACACCATATATTTT.

This clonotype was observed a few times. This chain uses TRBV11-2 with TRBJ1-1; no clear D gene. The V and J ends lost 2 bases and 7 bases respectively, with 11 bases between them. There are 13 residues in the CDR3. Germline V gene data show CDR1 as SGHAT and CDR2 as FQNNGV. The chain's CDR3 is CASSLIGEVEAFF. The CDR3 DNA follows: TGTGCCAGCAGCTTAATCGGGGAGGTTGAAGCTTTCTTT. The whole variable domain, remainder taken from reference TRBV11-2 and TRBJ1-1, is EAGVAQSPRYKIIEKRQSVAFWCNPISGHATLYWYQQILGQGPKLLIQFQNNGVVDDSQLPKDRFSAERLKGVDSTLKIQPAKLEDSAVYLCASSLIGEVEAFFGQGTRLTVV.

The V and J genes are TRBV19 and TRBJ1-1, with D perhaps matching TRBD1 (5 bases). The CDR3 extends over 15 amino acids. V shed 3 bases and J shed 0 bases, with 11 bases lying between them. Germline CDR1 is LNHDA and CDR2 is SQIVND (reference sequence). This CDR3 is CASSMGPGVNTEAFF. CDR3 nucleotide sequence: TGTGCCAGTAGTATGGGGCCCGGGGTGAACACTGAAGCTTTCTTT.